These 30 T cell receptor beta chains originate from one sample sequenced in a study of blood T cell repertoires in COVID-19. TCRdb keeps only in-frame clones here, not all; method: immunoSEQ multiplex PCR. The sample includes over 150,000 clones, approximately 85% of them seen just once. Material: peripheral blood. These receptors were obtained from a man between 60 and 75 years old with COVID-19, enrolled during active disease.

This clone was observed a single time. The chain joins TRBV2 to TRBJ2-5, with 11 bases identical to TRBD2. Germline CDR1 SNHLY, CDR2 FYNNEI. The CDR3 contains 15 residues. Losses at the gene ends were 5 bases for V and 4 bases for J; bases not matched to a gene: 6. CDR3 bases: TGTGCCAGCAGTAACGTAGCGGGGGGGACAGAGACCCAGTACTTC. Translating it yields CASSNVAGGTETQYF.

V and J are TRBV6-6 and TRBJ2-2; 7 nucleotides line up with TRBD2. The trim removed 10 bases at V and 5 bases at J, leaving 13 bases unmatched. Per the germline V gene, CDR1 is MNHNY and CDR2 is SVGAGI (reference sequence). CDR3 size: 15 residues. Here the CDR3 reads CATLDGGRGTGELFF. In DNA form, the CDR3 reads TGTGCCACGCTAGACGGCGGGAGAGGGACCGGGGAGCTGTTTTTT.

J is TRBJ1-6 and V is TRBV6-5, with TRBD1 matching 8 bases. The V gene's germline CDR1 is MNHEY and CDR2 SVGAGI. V was pared by 7 bases and J by 5 bases, with 4 bases of the junction left unmatched. This CDR3 contains 14 residues. As DNA, the CDR3 is TGTGCCAGCACCCGGACAGGGCATAATTCACCCCTCCACTTT. Amino acid sequence: CASTRTGHNSPLHF.

The chain couples TRBV5-1 to TRBJ1-1; 10 nucleotides agree with TRBD1. In germline, CDR1 is SGHRS, CDR2 YFSETQ. Trimming took 0 bases from V and 5 from J; bases not matched to a gene: 7. The CDR3 runs 16 residues. CDR3 coding DNA: TGCGCCAGCAGCTTGGTGGACAGGGGGGGACAAACTGAAGCTTTCTTT. Translation gives CASSLVDRGGQTEAFF. Full variable domain (outside the CDR3, taken from reference TRBV5-1 and TRBJ1-1): KAGVTQTPRYLIKTRGQQVTLSCSPISGHRSVSWYQQTPGQGLQFLFEYFSETQRNKGNFPGRFSGRQFSNSRSEMNVSTLELGDSALYLCASSLVDRGGQTEAFFGQGTRLTVV.

This chain joins TRBV28 and TRBJ1-1, with 8 bases that match TRBD1. V dropped 6 bases and J dropped 4; count of bases not matched to a gene: 7. Germline V gives CDR1 MDHEN, CDR2 SYDVKM. The CDR3 loop spans 14 amino acids. CDR3 residues: CASRDRVMVTEAFF. In DNA form, the CDR3 reads TGTGCCAGCAGGGACAGGGTCATGGTCACTGAAGCTTTCTTT.

This clone was seen a few times. The chain employs TRBV7-2 and TRBJ2-1, with TRBD2 identical over 11 bases. CDR1 and CDR2 from the germline V gene are SGHTA and FQGNSA. The J segment lost 16 bases and the V segment lost 1 base, leaving 3 bases of the junction unmatched. The CDR3 has 12 amino acids. The CDR3: CASSLELAGVFF. CDR3 in DNA: TGTGCCAGCAGCTTAGAACTAGCGGGGGTATTCTTC. The whole variable domain, remainder taken from reference TRBV7-2 and TRBJ2-1, is GAGVSQSPSNKVTEKGKDVELRCDPISGHTALYWYRQSLGQGLEFLIYFQGNSAPDKSGLPSDRFSAERTGGSVSTLTIQRTQQEDSAVYLCASSLELAGVFFGPGTRLTVL.

This sequence joins TRBV28 and TRBJ1-2, with 8 bases fitting TRBD1. The CDR3 spans 16 residues. The V and J ends lost 5 bases and 6 bases, in that order; junction bases with no gene match: 14. Germline V gives CDR1 MDHEN, CDR2 SYDVKM. The CDR3, as DNA: TGTGCCAGCAGTCCCGCCCCCGGACAGGGAGCGGATGGCTACACCTTC. The encoded protein is CASSPAPGQGADGYTF.

The V call is TRBV28, the J call TRBJ2-7, with 12 positions matching TRBD2. The CDR3 length is 15 residues. Germline lookup yields CDR1 MDHEN and CDR2 SYDVKM. Germline trimming cut 4 bases from V and 7 bases from J; bases unmatched to any gene: 8. The CDR3, as DNA: TGTGCCAGCAGTTCCCGGACTAGCGGGGTGGGGGAGCAGTACTTC. Its protein is CASSSRTSGVGEQYF.

This chain joins TRBV24-1 and TRBJ1-2; weak D call: TRBD1 (6 bases). The CDR3 consists of 14 residues. Trimming removed 3 bases at V and 2 bases at J, with 9 bases between. Germline V gene sequence: CDR1 KGHDR, CDR2 SFDVKD. In DNA form, the CDR3 reads TGTGCCACCAGTGATCGGGACATCAACTATGGCTACACCTTC. It codes for CATSDRDINYGYTF.

V and J are TRBV29-1 and TRBJ2-5, with TRBD1 identical over 8 bases. Germline CDR1 reads SQVTM; CDR2 reads ANQGSEA. This CDR3 is built from 14 residues. V shed 7 bases, J shed 6 bases, and the junction held 13 bases outside the gene matches. The CDR3 nucleotides read TGCAGCGCAAGTATAGGAGGACAGGGCCAGACCCAGTACTTC. Its translation is CSASIGGQGQTQYF. The whole variable domain, filled in from reference TRBV29-1 and TRBJ2-5, reads SAVISQKPSRDICQRGTSLTIQCQVDSQVTMMFWYRQQPGQSLTLIATANQGSEATYESGFVIDKFPISRPNLTFSTLTVSNMSPEDSSIYLCSASIGGQGQTQYFGPGTRLLVL.

This chain joins TRBV12-2 and TRBJ2-2; the D segment call TRBD2 is taken from the table without a DNA check. TRBV12-2 is designated a pseudogene. The CDR3 runs 20 residues. CDR3 residues: CASRLARGAGGLGGTGELFF. The CDR3 DNA sequence: TGTGCAAGTCGCTTAGCGCGTGGAGCGGGGGGGCTGGGTGGCACCGGGGAGCTGTTTTTT.

This clone occurred once. This chain connects TRBV28 to TRBJ1-1; D is ambiguous. CDR3 size: 13 residues. Trimming took 6 bases from V and 1 from J, leaving 9 bases between them. Per germline, CDR1 MDHEN and CDR2 SYDVKM. CDR3: CASRFSRNTEAFF. In DNA, the CDR3 is TGTGCCAGCAGGTTCTCGAGGAACACTGAAGCTTTCTTT. Using reference TRBV28 and TRBJ1-1 for the parts outside the CDR3, the full variable domain is DVKVTQSSRYLVKRTGEKVFLECVQDMDHENMFWYRQDPGLGLRLIYFSYDVKMKEKGDIPEGYSVSREKKERFSLILESASTNQTSMYLCASRFSRNTEAFFGQGTRLTVV.

The chain joins TRBV7-2 to TRBJ2-2; 8 bases match TRBD1. V shed 8 bases, J shed 5 bases, and the junction held 7 bases outside the gene matches. This CDR3 contains 14 residues. Germline lookup yields CDR1 SGHTA and CDR2 FQGNSA. As DNA, the CDR3 is TGTGCCAGCGGCAGGGGGCCGGATACCGGGGAGCTGTTTTTT. Its protein product is CASGRGPDTGELFF.

The chain couples TRBV9 to TRBJ2-1, with TRBD2 matching over 10 bases. The length of the CDR3 is 16 residues. V trimming: 3 bases; J trimming: 4 bases; junction bases outside the gene matches: 7. Germline loops: CDR1 SGDLS, CDR2 YYNGEE. The CDR3 coding sequence is TGTGCCAGCAGCGAGTTCGGGACTAGCGCATACAATGAGCAGTTCTTC. Translating gives CASSEFGTSAYNEQFF. Looking up the rest from reference TRBV9 and TRBJ2-1 gives the full variable domain: DSGVTQTPKHLITATGQRVTLRCSPRSGDLSVYWYQQSLDQGLQFLIQYYNGEERAKGNILERFSAQQFPDLHSELNLSSLELGDSALYFCASSEFGTSAYNEQFFGPGTRLTVL.

The V gene is TRBV16, the J gene TRBJ2-7; TRBD1 aligns across 8 bases. Germline assignment: CDR1 KGHSY and CDR2 FQNENV. This CDR3 region has 15 residues. Losses at the gene ends were 0 bases for V and 6 bases for J; bases not matched to a gene: 7. The CDR3 is CASSQSVGQGSEQYF. CDR3 bases: TGTGCCAGCAGCCAATCGGTAGGACAGGGTTCCGAGCAGTACTTC.

The chain is built from TRBV14 and TRBJ1-2; 10 bases map to TRBD1. V shed 8 bases and J 14 bases; nucleotides not matched to a gene: 14. The germline V gene encodes CDR1 SGHDN and CDR2 FVKESK. This CDR3 contains 13 residues. The CDR3 region is CASAPGTGVSPTF. As DNA, the CDR3 is TGTGCCAGCGCCCCCGGGACAGGGGTCTCCCCTACCTTC.

This clone appeared once. The chain is built from TRBV5-1 and TRBJ2-3; D is ambiguous. CDR1 and CDR2 from the germline V gene are SGHRS and YFSETQ. This CDR3 is 15 amino acids long. V lost 1 base and J 2 bases, leaving 11 bases between the germline ends. The CDR3 sequence is CASSLMTTLTDTQYF. The CDR3 nucleotides read TGCGCCAGCAGCTTGATGACAACCCTCACAGATACGCAGTATTTT.

The chain carries TRBV7-2 and TRBJ1-5, with TRBD1 identical over 7 bases. This CDR3 is 17 amino acids long. Trimming took 4 bases from V and 3 from J; bases not matched to a gene: 12. In germline, CDR1 is SGHTA, CDR2 FQGNSA. CDR3: CASSSRADRILNQPQHF. The CDR3 coding sequence is TGTGCCAGCAGCTCACGGGCGGACAGGATCCTCAATCAGCCCCAGCATTTT.

V usage is TRBV30 and J usage is TRBJ2-1; D may be TRBD2 (6 bases). In germline, CDR1 is GTSNPN, CDR2 SVGIG (reference sequence). The CDR3 totals 14 residues. The V end lost 0 bases, the J end lost 6 bases, and 12 bases lay between the germline ends. CDR3 loop: CAWSVWRESNEQFF. DNA for the CDR3: TGTGCCTGGAGTGTTTGGCGGGAAAGCAATGAGCAGTTCTTC.

The DNA for the CDR3 is TGTGCCAGCAGCGGAGGACAGGGATCGTATGGCTACACCTTC. It encodes CASSGGQGSYGYTF. The rearrangement links TRBV7-2 to TRBJ1-2; TRBD1 matches 8 bases. The CDR3 is made up of 14 amino acids. Germline CDR1 SGHTA, CDR2 FQGNSA. V lost 5 bases to trimming and J lost 5 bases; unmatched junction nucleotides: 7.

The chain links TRBV11-1 to TRBJ1-1; perhaps TRBD1 as D (6 bases). V was pared by 3 bases and J by 0 bases, with 8 bases between. CDR3 size: 14 residues. The germline gives CDR1 SGHAT, CDR2 FQDESV (reference sequence). DNA for the CDR3: TGTGCCAGCAGCTTTTCAGGGGTGAACACTGAAGCTTTCTTT. Translating gives CASSFSGVNTEAFF.

This clone showed up just a few times. V and J are TRBV7-2 and TRBJ2-2, with 7 nucleotides matching TRBD2. In germline, CDR1 is SGHTA, CDR2 FQGNSA. V shed 6 bases and J 0 bases; nucleotides not matched to a gene: 7. The CDR3 is 16 residues long. The CDR3: CASSPTGTTNTGELFF. CDR3 DNA: TGTGCCAGCAGTCCTACCGGGACTACGAACACCGGGGAGCTGTTTTTT.

The chain has TRBV28 and TRBJ1-1, with a possible D match to TRBD1 (5 bases). The germline V gene has CDR1 MDHEN and CDR2 SYDVKM. The CDR3 is made up of 12 amino acids. Trimming removed 6 bases at V and 3 bases at J, with 8 bases between. DNA of the CDR3: TGTGCCAGCAGGCGGGGGGACACTGAAGCTTTCTTT. Translated: CASRRGDTEAFF.

For this clone: This sample also contains other DNA sequences that code for the same CDR3. The genes are TRBV5-1 and TRBJ1-1; 8 bases match TRBD1. The trim removed 3 bases at V and 5 bases at J, leaving 3 bases unmatched. Germline V gene lookup returns CDR1 SGHRS and CDR2 YFSETQ. The CDR3 runs 13 residues. CDR3 amino acids: CASSSQGGTEAFF. The CDR3 DNA follows: TGCGCCAGCAGCTCACAGGGGGGGACTGAAGCTTTCTTT.

In its sample, this clone was seen a few times. The rearrangement joins TRBV9 to TRBJ1-1; no clear D gene. Germline lookup yields CDR1 SGDLS and CDR2 YYNGEE. V shed 0 bases and J shed 5 bases, with 14 bases lying between them. The CDR3 is made up of 15 amino acids. CDR3 in DNA: TGTGCCAGCAGCGTAGGTGCGGGCGCGCGTACTGAAGCTTTCTTT. Protein product: CASSVGAGARTEAFF.

The V call is TRBV28, the J call TRBJ2-7, with 9 nucleotides matching TRBD1. Germline CDR1 MDHEN, CDR2 SYDVKM. This CDR3 is built from 15 residues. V shed 5 bases and J 2 bases; nucleotides not matched to a gene: 7. The CDR3 sequence: CASSRPGTGTYEQYF. CDR3 in DNA: TGTGCCAGCAGTCGTCCCGGGACAGGGACCTACGAGCAGTACTTC.

The CDR3 DNA follows: TGTGCCAGCAGTTCGGGACAGGGTGGTTACAATGAGCAGTTCTTC. Translation gives CASSSGQGGYNEQFF. The gene calls are TRBV27 and TRBJ2-1, with 9 bases that match TRBD1. V shed 4 bases and J 4 bases; nucleotides not matched to a gene: 5. Germline V gene data show CDR1 as MNHEY and CDR2 as SMNVEV (reference sequence). CDR3 length: 15 amino acids.

In DNA, the CDR3 is TGCGCCAGCAGCTTGGAACCTCCTGGACAGGGGGAGACCCAGTACTTC. This sequence encodes CASSLEPPGQGETQYF. The chain couples TRBV5-1 to TRBJ2-5; 9 bases are shared with TRBD1. V gave up 0 bases and J gave up 5 bases; unmatched junction bases: 8. The germline V gene has CDR1 SGHRS and CDR2 YFSETQ. The CDR3 consists of 16 residues.

J is TRBJ1-4 and V is TRBV7-6; D is unclear. This CDR3 spans 16 amino acids. V was trimmed by 5 bases and J by 4 bases, leaving 17 bases between them. CDR1 is SGHVS, CDR2 FNYEAQ, per germline. DNA of the CDR3: TGTGCCAGCAGCCTTGGATCGGACGGGATTAATGAAAAACTGTTTTTT. It codes for CASSLGSDGINEKLFF.

This rearrangement joins TRBV18 to TRBJ2-4, with D maybe TRBD1 (5 bases). CDR1 is KGHSH, CDR2 LQKENI, per germline. This CDR3 is 15 amino acids long. The ends were cut back, 3 bases at V and 2 bases at J, with 11 bases in the middle. The CDR3: CASSPPGSTKNIQYF. The CDR3 coding sequence is TGTGCCAGCTCACCTCCAGGGTCGACCAAAAACATTCAGTACTTC.